A selection of T cell receptor beta chains follows, all from one sample in a study of blood T cells in healthy people across ages. From the 5' RACE reads, TCRdb called clonotypes with MiXCR, one entry per CDR3 protein. The sample contains under 2,000,000 distinct CDR3 sequences, around 48% of which appear only once. Sequencing was done on a sample of blood. The receptors shown here come from a woman aged 40-49 years in good health. Each CDR3 is given with its conserved first and last residue. A D gene is named only where the DNA matches it firmly.

j_call | d_call | v_call | cdr3_aa
TRBJ2-3 | . | TRBV7-2 | CASSLVGSHTQYF
TRBJ2-7 | TRBD2 | TRBV29-1 | CSVEPSGASEQYF
TRBJ1-2 | . | TRBV20-1 | CSARDPDRHLANYGYTF
TRBJ1-1 | . | TRBV20-1 | CSARDRPTANTEAFF
TRBJ2-1 | TRBD2 | TRBV29-1 | CSVSGFAGGGGEQFF
TRBJ2-3 | TRBD2 | TRBV20-1 | CSATSPSGDTDTQYF
TRBJ2-7 | . | TRBV15 | CATSRDFTADEQYF
TRBJ2-7 | TRBD1 | TRBV24-1 | CATSDRGSTYEQYF
TRBJ2-3 | TRBD2 | TRBV6-1 | CASTGLAVADTQYF
TRBJ2-2 | . | TRBV4-1 | CASSQDLGGHTGELFF
TRBJ2-7 | . | TRBV7-8 | CASSFDQGHPSYEQYF
TRBJ2-7 | . | TRBV6-6 | CASSYARLASYEQYF
. | . | TRBV7-2 | CASSLNERAGLYNEQYF
TRBJ1-1 | . | TRBV30 | CACRKTAGEAFF
TRBJ2-3 | TRBD2 | TRBV4-3 | CASSQDIPSGGDTDTQYF
TRBJ2-7 | TRBD2 | TRBV20-1 | CSARDPSSGRTYEQYF
TRBJ2-5 | . | TRBV5-1 | CASSFAWGMETQYF
TRBJ2-3 | TRBD1 | TRBV24-1 | CATSDPGTGLADTQYF
TRBJ1-1 | . | TRBV25-1 | CASSGTWNTEAFF
TRBJ1-2 | . | TRBV7-9 | CASSKPPNGYTF
TRBJ1-1 | . | TRBV6-5 | CASSASYATEAFF